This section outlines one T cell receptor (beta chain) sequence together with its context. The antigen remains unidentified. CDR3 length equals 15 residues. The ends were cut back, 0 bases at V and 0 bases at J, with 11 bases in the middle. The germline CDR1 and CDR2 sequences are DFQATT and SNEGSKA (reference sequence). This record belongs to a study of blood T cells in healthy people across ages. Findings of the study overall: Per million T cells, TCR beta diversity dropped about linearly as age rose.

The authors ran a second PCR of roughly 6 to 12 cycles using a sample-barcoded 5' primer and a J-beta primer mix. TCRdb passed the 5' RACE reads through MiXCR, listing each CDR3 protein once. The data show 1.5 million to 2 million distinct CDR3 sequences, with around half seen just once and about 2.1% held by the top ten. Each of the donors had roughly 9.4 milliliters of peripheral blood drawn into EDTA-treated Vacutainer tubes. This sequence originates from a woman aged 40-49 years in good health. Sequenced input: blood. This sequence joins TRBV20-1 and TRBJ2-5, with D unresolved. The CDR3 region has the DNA TGCAGTGCTAGAGATCTCGCCCGGTACCAAGAGACCCAGTACTTC. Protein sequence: CSARDLARYQETQYF.